The 29 T cell receptor beta chains below all came from one sample that was sequenced in a study of Graves' ophthalmopathy and Graves' hyperthyroidism (dated by TCRdb to 2017 to 2018). TCRdb lists the instrument as Illumina HiSeq 2000. For repertoire sequencing, the TCR beta CDR3 regions were amplified from RNA transcripts. HTBI primers and the Qiagen OneStep RT-PCR kit were used in a first-round RT-PCR, which was followed by a second-round multiplex PCR, size selection and purification. TCRdb reprocessing: public reads trimmed at Q25 with fastp, clones called with MiXCR, in-frame beta chains kept. Entries that share a CDR3 protein sequence are merged under the most common genes and DNA. A total of some 360,000 distinct CDR3 sequences appear in this sample, about a sixth of them only once. The ten largest account for 2.4% of the sample. Sample: peripheral blood. The receptors were gathered from an adult woman with stable Graves' hyperthyroidism.

This clonotype has at least ten counts. The chain recombines TRBV28 with TRBJ2-5; D is uncertain. Germline-derived CDR1 and CDR2 are MDHEN and SYDVKM. Trimming stripped 7 bases from V and 6 bases from J, with 15 bases between. CDR3 length: 13 residues. The CDR3 bases are TGTGCCAGCATGGAAGGTGGGATAAAGACCCAGTACTTC. Its translation: CASMEGGIKTQYF.

The rearrangement uses TRBV14 and TRBJ2-7; 8 nucleotides align to TRBD2. The CDR3 has 16 residues. In germline, CDR1 is SGHDN, CDR2 FVKESK. V gave up 1 base and J gave up 1 base; unmatched junction bases: 6. The CDR3 spells CASSQAGSGSSYEQYF. The CDR3 bases are TGTGCCAGCAGCCAAGCCGGGAGCGGGAGTTCCTACGAGCAGTACTTC. The full variable domain, in which reference TRBV14 and TRBJ2-7 provide the parts outside the CDR3, is EAGVTQFPSHSVIEKGQTVTLRCDPISGHDNLYWYRRVMGKEIKFLLHFVKESKQDESGMPNNRFLAERTGGTYSTLKVQPAELEDSGVYFCASSQAGSGSSYEQYFGPGTRLTVT.

This chain uses TRBV12-3 or TRBV12-4 with TRBJ1-2; D is uncertain. V shed 3 bases and J shed 2 bases, with 7 bases lying between them. This CDR3 has 13 amino acids. The CDR3 nucleotides are TGTGCCAGCAGTTTTTGGGAAAACTATGGCTACACCTTC. Its translation is CASSFWENYGYTF.

Turning to this clonotype: This may be a read error: a much more frequent sequence differs by one nucleotide. This chain uses TRBV30 with TRBJ1-1; D is unclear. CDR3 length: 14 residues. Germline CDR1 is GTSNPN and CDR2 is SVGIG (reference sequence). The CDR3 sequence: CARSFGSMNTEAFF. CDR3 bases: TGTGCCAGGAGTTTCGGATCTATGAACACTGAAGCTTTCTTT. The full variable domain, completed using reference TRBV30 and TRBJ1-1, is SQTIHQWPATLVQPVGSPLSLECTVEGTSNPNLYWYRQAAGRGLQLLFYSVGIGQISSEVPQNLSASRPQDRQFILSSKKLLLSDSGFYLCARSFGSMNTEAFFGQGTRLTVV.

In its sample, this clonotype was seen many times. The J gene is TRBJ2-5, the V gene TRBV6-2 or TRBV6-3, with D unresolved. The CDR3 length is 13 residues. Trimming removed 3 bases at V and 2 bases at J, with 7 bases between. Germline V gene data show CDR1 as MNHEY and CDR2 as SVGEGT. DNA for the CDR3: TGTGCCAGCAGTTATCAGAGTCAAGAGACCCAGTACTTC. It encodes CASSYQSQETQYF.

This clonotype has ten or more counts. This rearrangement joins TRBV5-1 to TRBJ1-2; D unresolved. There are 17 residues in the CDR3. The germline V and J ends were trimmed by 4 bases and 0 bases, with 19 bases remaining between them. The germline V gene encodes CDR1 SGHRS and CDR2 YFSETQ. CDR3: CASSPSERALPNYGYTF. The DNA of the CDR3 is TGCGCCAGCAGCCCATCGGAAAGGGCCCTCCCTAACTATGGCTACACCTTC.

Many counts were recorded for this clonotype. The chain combines TRBV5-1 with TRBJ2-7; the match to TRBD2 covers 8 bases. Germline assignment: CDR1 SGHRS and CDR2 YFSETQ. The CDR3 is made up of 14 amino acids. The ends lost 4 bases at V and 6 bases at J; junction bases unmatched: 9. Here the CDR3 reads CASSKEYSGIEQYF. DNA for the CDR3: TGCGCCAGCAGCAAGGAATATAGCGGGATCGAGCAGTACTTC.

The chain links TRBV29-1 to TRBJ2-7; 8 nucleotides line up with TRBD1. This CDR3 is built from 12 residues. V shed 7 bases and J 6 bases; nucleotides not matched to a gene: 8. Germline CDR1 is SQVTM and CDR2 is ANQGSEA. CDR3 nucleotide sequence: TGCAGCGCAATGACAGGGGATCCCGAGCAGTACTTC. Encoded protein: CSAMTGDPEQYF.

This clonotype was observed at least ten times. The chain has TRBV4-1 and TRBJ2-7; D could derive from TRBD1 or TRBD2 (5 bases each). Germline V CDR1 and CDR2: MGHRA, YSYEKL. Trimming left V 3 bases short and J 4 bases short, with 13 bases between. The CDR3 consists of 14 residues. CDR3 amino acids: CASSQGRIGYEQYF. CDR3 bases: TGCGCCAGCAGCCAGGGACGGATTGGGTACGAGCAGTACTTC.

V is TRBV29-1 and J is TRBJ2-7, with TRBD1 as a possible D gene (6 bases). The end of the DNA is better explained by TRBJ2-1, so the J call may be wrong. Germline loops: CDR1 SQVTM, CDR2 ANQGSEA. The CDR3 runs 11 residues. This chain's CDR3 is CSVGRDTEQFF. CDR3 DNA: TGCAGCGTTGGCCGGGACACCGAGCAGTTCTTC.

This rearrangement joins TRBV4-3 to TRBJ1-1, with TRBD1 identical over 9 bases. The CDR3 is 15 amino acids. The J segment lost 0 bases and the V segment lost 8 bases, leaving 7 bases of the junction unmatched. The germline CDR1 and CDR2 sequences are LGHNA and YSLEER. In DNA form, the CDR3 reads TGCGCCAGCCGCCGGGACAGGGACATGAACACTGAAGCTTTCTTT. Translating gives CASRRDRDMNTEAFF.

This clonotype appeared a single time. CDR3 sequence: CASSLRFRENTEAFF. The CDR3, as DNA: TGTGCCAGCAGCTTAAGGTTCCGGGAGAACACTGAAGCTTTCTTT. The chain has TRBV7-8 and TRBJ1-1; unclear D gene. Germline assignment: CDR1 SGHVS and CDR2 FQNEAQ. Trimming cost V 2 bases and J 1 base, with 11 bases left between them. The CDR3 has 15 amino acids.

Many counts were recorded for this clonotype. The V call is TRBV6-2 or TRBV6-3, the J call TRBJ2-7, with D maybe TRBD1 (5 bases). Trimming removed 7 bases at V and 2 bases at J, with 15 bases between. CDR1 and CDR2 (germline): MNHEY, SVGEGT. The CDR3 runs to 14 residues. The CDR3 region has the DNA TGTGCCAGCAACGAAGTGGCAGGGACCTACGAGCAGTACTTC. Translation gives CASNEVAGTYEQYF.

This chain uses TRBV24-1 with TRBJ2-5; D not resolved. Deletions cut 5 bases from V and 5 bases from J, with 5 bases between. Germline loops: CDR1 KGHDR, CDR2 SFDVKD. CDR3 length: 11 residues. CDR3 region: CATSGFETQYF. DNA of the CDR3: TGTGCCACCAGTGGTTTCGAGACCCAGTACTTC.

The rearrangement links TRBV27 to TRBJ1-2, with D possibly TRBD1 on 5 matching bases. Germline assignment: CDR1 MNHEY and CDR2 SMNVEV (reference sequence). With 5 bases removed from V and 1 base from J, the gap between germline ends came to 14 bases. The CDR3 length is 15 residues. CDR3 amino acids: CASSGAAGGNYGYTF. The CDR3 nucleotides read TGTGCCAGCAGTGGGGCAGCAGGTGGTAACTATGGCTACACCTTC.

The sample holds many counts of this clonotype. The V call is TRBV2, the J call TRBJ1-1; the D is unclear. V was shortened by 3 bases and J by 0 bases, with 8 bases between the two germline ends. Germline CDR1 SNHLY, CDR2 FYNNEI. The CDR3 totals 14 residues. CDR3 sequence: CASSDGILNTEAFF. The CDR3 DNA is TGTGCCAGCAGTGATGGGATTCTGAACACTGAAGCTTTCTTT.

This clonotype was seen at least ten times. The chain uses TRBV28 and TRBJ2-7; tentatively, D is TRBD2 (5 bases). CDR1 and CDR2 (germline): MDHEN, SYDVKM. The CDR3 runs 16 residues. V was pared by 6 bases and J by 0 bases, with 18 bases between. The DNA for the CDR3 is TGTGCCAGCAGCGTCACTAGTTGGGGTTACTCCTACGAGCAGTACTTC. This codes for CASSVTSWGYSYEQYF.

This clonotype was seen many times. The rearrangement uses TRBV12-3 or TRBV12-4 and TRBJ1-2, with D tentatively TRBD1 (6 bases). This CDR3 is built from 14 residues. Trimming shortened V by 0 bases and J by 7 bases, and 12 bases separated the two germline ends. CDR3 sequence (DNA): TGTGCCAGCAGTTTAGCGCTGGGGGGCTTTGGCTACACCTTC. This translates into CASSLALGGFGYTF.

V and J are TRBV12-3 or TRBV12-4 and TRBJ2-5, with 8 nucleotides matching TRBD2. CDR3 size: 17 residues. V was clipped by 6 bases and J by 2 bases; unmatched bases: 14. For the CDR3, the DNA is TGTGCCAGCAGCGAATGGGGCAGCGGGGGAGAACAAGAGACCCAGTACTTC. It encodes CASSEWGSGGEQETQYF.

This chain uses TRBV6-2 or TRBV6-3 with TRBJ2-7; 13 nucleotides line up with TRBD2. CDR3 length: 17 residues. Germline CDR1 reads MNHEY; CDR2 reads SVGEGT. V trimming: 6 bases; J trimming: 2 bases; junction bases outside the gene matches: 10. DNA of the CDR3: TGTGCCAGCAGAAGAGGACTAGCGGGAGCTAAGACCTACGAGCAGTACTTC. Protein: CASRRGLAGAKTYEQYF.

This clonotype has at least ten counts. The rearrangement joins TRBV5-1 to TRBJ2-5; D ambiguous. Trimming shortened V by 4 bases and J by 5 bases, and 18 bases separated the two germline ends. The CDR3 extends over 15 amino acids. CDR1 is SGHRS, CDR2 YFSETQ, per germline. Here the CDR3 reads CASSVDPTGTETQYF. DNA of the CDR3: TGCGCCAGCAGCGTGGACCCTACGGGCACTGAGACCCAGTACTTC.

The sample holds many counts of this clonotype. This chain joins TRBV28 and TRBJ2-6; TRBD2 agrees at 7 bases. CDR3 length: 16 residues. With V trimmed by 3 bases and J by 2 bases, 4 bases remained unmatched. The germline CDR1 and CDR2 sequences are MDHEN and SYDVKM. The CDR3 coding sequence is TGTGCCAGCAGTTTTGCGGGAGTAGCTGGGGCCAACGTCCTGACTTTC. Translation: CASSFAGVAGANVLTF.

This clonotype has at least ten counts. The CDR3 nucleotides read TGTGCCAGCAGTACGTCAGGACTATCCTCCTACGAGCAGTACTTC. Protein product: CASSTSGLSSYEQYF. The chain joins TRBV27 to TRBJ2-7, with D possibly matching TRBD2 (6 bases). The CDR3 totals 15 residues. Germline V gene sequence: CDR1 MNHEY, CDR2 SMNVEV (reference sequence). V was clipped by 5 bases and J by 0 bases, with 14 bases between them.

The V and J genes are TRBV2 and TRBJ1-1; maybe TRBD1 (5 bases). CDR3 length: 15 residues. Germline CDR1 SNHLY, CDR2 FYNNEI. V dropped 8 bases and J dropped 1 base, with 17 bases sitting between them. As DNA, the CDR3 is TGTGCCAGCCGGTGGGGGAGACGGGAGAACACTGAAGCTTTCTTT. Translation gives CASRWGRRENTEAFF.

This clonotype was recorded at least ten times. The chain is built from TRBV19 and TRBJ2-2; D remains ambiguous. Trimming removed 3 bases from V and 3 bases from J, with 11 bases in between. The germline V gene has CDR1 LNHDA and CDR2 SQIVND (reference sequence). The CDR3 contains 15 residues. CDR3 nucleotides: TGTGCCAGTAGTATGACAACAATCTACACCGGGGAGCTGTTTTTT. Its translation is CASSMTTIYTGELFF.

This clonotype was picked up many times. The CDR3 region has the DNA TGTGCCTGGAGTGAGGCGGGCCTCACTGAAGCTTTCTTT. Protein sequence: CAWSEAGLTEAFF. J is TRBJ1-1 and V is TRBV30; D is unclear. The CDR3 totals 13 residues. Germline CDR1 GTSNPN, CDR2 SVGIG (reference sequence). Trimming cost V 1 base and J 4 bases, with 10 bases left between them.

There are many counts of this clonotype. The chain links TRBV20-1 to TRBJ2-5; 7 nucleotides line up with TRBD2. V was clipped by 5 bases and J by 3 bases; unmatched bases: 9. CDR1 is DFQATT and CDR2 is SNEGSKA in the germline V gene (reference sequence). The CDR3 sequence is 14 residues long. CDR3 nucleotide sequence: TGCAGTGCTGGGTCTTTGGCGGGAGAAGAGACCCAGTACTTC. This translates into CSAGSLAGEETQYF.

This clonotype was detected many times. The chain links TRBV29-1 to TRBJ2-2, with D tentatively TRBD1 or TRBD2 (7 bases each). Germline V gene lookup returns CDR1 SQVTM and CDR2 ANQGSEA. V gave up 4 bases and J gave up 2 bases, with 14 bases separating them. CDR3 length equals 15 residues. CDR3 sequence (DNA): TGCAGCGTTGTGGGAGGGGGCGGAAACACCGGGGAGCTGTTTTTT. Protein: CSVVGGGGNTGELFF.

This clonotype was detected ten times or more. This chain joins TRBV27 and TRBJ2-5, with D perhaps TRBD1 (6 bases). V gave up 11 bases and J gave up 2 bases, with 18 bases separating them. CDR3 length: 14 amino acids. Germline lookup yields CDR1 MNHEY and CDR2 SMNVEV (reference sequence). The DNA of the CDR3 is TGTGCCGCGGGCAGGGGTCGAGGGCAAGAGACCCAGTACTTC. This encodes CAAGRGRGQETQYF.